This TCR beta chain was identified in a study of T cell changes during pregnancy in multiple sclerosis. V lost 4 bases to trimming and J lost 2 bases, with 16 bases between them. The CDR3 sequence is 15 residues long. Germline V gene sequence: CDR1 SGDLS, CDR2 YYNGEE. Data came from immunoSEQ multiplex PCR; TCRdb stores just in-frame clones and leaves some out. Counted here are 84,000 or so clones, approximately 94% occurring once; the ten biggest clones make up 2% to 3%. Sequenced here: peripheral blood, sampled in the third trimester of pregnancy. The source of this sequence is a female donor with multiple sclerosis, enrolled in a pregnancy study. V is TRBV9 and J is TRBJ2-7; TRBD1 is a possible D gene (6 bases). Here the CDR3 reads CASSQGSGFAYEQYF. The CDR3 nucleotides read TGTGCCAGCAGCCAGGGGTCGGGGTTCGCCTACGAGCAGTACTTC.